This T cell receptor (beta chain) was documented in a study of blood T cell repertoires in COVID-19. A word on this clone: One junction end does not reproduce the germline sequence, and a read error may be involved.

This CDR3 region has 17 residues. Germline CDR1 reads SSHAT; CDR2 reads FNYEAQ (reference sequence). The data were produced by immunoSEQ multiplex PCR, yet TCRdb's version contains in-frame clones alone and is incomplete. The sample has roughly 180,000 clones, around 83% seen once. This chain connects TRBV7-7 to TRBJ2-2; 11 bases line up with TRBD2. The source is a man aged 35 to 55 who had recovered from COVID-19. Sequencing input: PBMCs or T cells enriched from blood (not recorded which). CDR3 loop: CASSLLAGGSNTGELFF. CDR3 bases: TGTGCTAGCAGCTTGCTAGCGGGGGGATCGAACACCGGGGAGCTGTTTTTT. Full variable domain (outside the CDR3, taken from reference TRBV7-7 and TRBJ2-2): GAGVSQSPRYKVTKRGQDVTLRCDPISSHATLYWYQQALGQGPEFLTYFNYEAQPDKSGLPSDRFSAERPEGSISTLTIQRTEQRDSAMYRCASSLLAGGSNTGELFFGEGSRLTVL.